This entry is about one T cell receptor beta chain. The sample originates from a study of blood T cell repertoires in COVID-19. Clones were read by immunoSEQ multiplex PCR, and TCRdb kept only the in-frame ones, dropping some. Among about 170,000 clones, roughly 84% were seen once, and the ten largest hold approximately 14%. The sequencing input was peripheral blood. The TCR sequence derives from a man younger than 35 with active or convalescent COVID-19.

CDR3 sequence: CATRDSSYEQYF. CDR3 in DNA: TGTGCCACCCGGGACTCCTCCTACGAGCAGTACTTC. The genes are TRBV6-5 and TRBJ2-7; tentative D call: TRBD2 (6 bases). V lost 10 bases to trimming and J lost 0 bases, with 10 bases between them. CDR1 and CDR2 (germline): MNHEY, SVGAGI. The CDR3 consists of 12 residues.